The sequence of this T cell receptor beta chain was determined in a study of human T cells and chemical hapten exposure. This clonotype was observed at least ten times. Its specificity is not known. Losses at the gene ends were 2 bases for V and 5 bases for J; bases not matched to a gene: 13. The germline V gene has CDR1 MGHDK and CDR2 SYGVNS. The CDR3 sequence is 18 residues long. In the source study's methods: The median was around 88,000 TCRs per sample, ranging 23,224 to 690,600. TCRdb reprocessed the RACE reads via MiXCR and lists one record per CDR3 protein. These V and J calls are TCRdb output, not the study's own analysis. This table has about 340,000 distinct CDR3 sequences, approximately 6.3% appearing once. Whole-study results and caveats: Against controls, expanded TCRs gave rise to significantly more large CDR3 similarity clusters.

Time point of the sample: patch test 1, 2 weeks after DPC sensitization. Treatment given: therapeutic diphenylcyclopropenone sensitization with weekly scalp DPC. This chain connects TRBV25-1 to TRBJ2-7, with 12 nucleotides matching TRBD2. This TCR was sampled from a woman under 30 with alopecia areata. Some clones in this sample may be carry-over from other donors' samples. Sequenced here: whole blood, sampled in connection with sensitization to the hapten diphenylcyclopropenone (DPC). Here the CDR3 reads CASSEKASGGAEFHEQYF. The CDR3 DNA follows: TGTGCCAGCAGTGAAAAGGCTAGCGGGGGGGCCGAATTCCACGAGCAGTACTTC.